This TCR beta chain was sequenced for a study of identical twins. CDR1 and CDR2 from the germline V gene are LGHNA and YSLEER. The CDR3 spans 15 residues. V was shortened by 0 bases and J by 2 bases, with 11 bases between the two germline ends. TCRdb reprocessed the 5' RACE reads with MiXCR, giving one entry per CDR3 protein. The repertoire holds roughly 700,000 distinct CDR3 sequences, with over 8.5% as singletons. A further study also used this sample, focusing on yellow fever vaccine responses in identical twins.

The specimen sequenced was PBMCs. The source is a woman aged 18-35 years in good health. The genes are TRBV4-3 and TRBJ2-7, with D possibly TRBD1 on 6 matching bases. CDR3 amino acids: CASSQEQGGTYEQYF. CDR3 DNA: TGCGCCAGCAGCCAAGAGCAAGGGGGTACCTACGAGCAGTACTTC.